This TCR beta chain was identified in a study of T-cell reconstitution after alpha-beta-depleted transplantation in children. General observations from the study: When one year had passed after transplant, most T-cell counts and diversity came from newly produced T cells. Several hundred rapidly expanded clones from non-depleted graft cells reportedly supplied alpha-beta T cells about two months post-transplant. For some patients, TCRbeta diversity was high at day 60 because of recipient T cells and thymic progenitors that survived.

This clonotype was detected many times. Its antigen is currently unknown. A TCRbeta library incorporating unique molecular identifiers was prepared. MiXCR, applied by TCRdb to the PCR reads, yields one record per CDR3 protein. The table includes approximately 230,000 distinct CDR3 sequences, about 25% detected once. Sequenced material: PBMCs, taken before TCRalphabeta/CD19-depleted stem cell transplant. The clonotype comes from a girl aged 2 to 10 with Fanconi anemia, due to receive a stem cell transplant.

DNA of the CDR3: TGTGCCAGCAGTCACCGGGGGGTCACACCCCTCCACTTT. Amino acid sequence: CASSHRGVTPLHF. The chain has TRBV12-3 or TRBV12-4 and TRBJ1-6; D perhaps matches TRBD1 (5 bases). The CDR3 is 13 residues long. With 5 bases removed from V and 11 bases from J, the gap between germline ends came to 13 bases.